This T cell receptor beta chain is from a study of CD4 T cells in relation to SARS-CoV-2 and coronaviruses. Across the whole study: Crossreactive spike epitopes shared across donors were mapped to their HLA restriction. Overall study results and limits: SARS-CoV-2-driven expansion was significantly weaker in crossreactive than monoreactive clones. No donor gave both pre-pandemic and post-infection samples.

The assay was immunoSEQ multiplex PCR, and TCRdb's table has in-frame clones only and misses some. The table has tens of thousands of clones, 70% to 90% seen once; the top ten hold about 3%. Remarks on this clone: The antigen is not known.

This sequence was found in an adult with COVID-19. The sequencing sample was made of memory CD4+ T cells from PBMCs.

CDR3 DNA: TGTGCCAGCAGTTTCTCTGGGAGTTGGGATCAGCCCCAGCATTTT. It is translated as CASSFSGSWDQPQHF. V gene TRBV28 combines with J gene TRBJ1-5, with no clear D. CDR3 length: 15 residues. CDR1 is MDHEN and CDR2 is SYDVKM in the germline V gene. Trimming shortened V by 3 bases and J by 5 bases, and 14 bases separated the two germline ends. Together with reference TRBV28 and TRBJ1-5, the CDR3 gives the full variable domain: DVKVTQSSRYLVKRTGEKVFLECVQDMDHENMFWYRQDPGLGLRLIYFSYDVKMKEKGDIPEGYSVSREKKERFSLILESASTNQTSMYLCASSFSGSWDQPQHFGDGTRLSIL.